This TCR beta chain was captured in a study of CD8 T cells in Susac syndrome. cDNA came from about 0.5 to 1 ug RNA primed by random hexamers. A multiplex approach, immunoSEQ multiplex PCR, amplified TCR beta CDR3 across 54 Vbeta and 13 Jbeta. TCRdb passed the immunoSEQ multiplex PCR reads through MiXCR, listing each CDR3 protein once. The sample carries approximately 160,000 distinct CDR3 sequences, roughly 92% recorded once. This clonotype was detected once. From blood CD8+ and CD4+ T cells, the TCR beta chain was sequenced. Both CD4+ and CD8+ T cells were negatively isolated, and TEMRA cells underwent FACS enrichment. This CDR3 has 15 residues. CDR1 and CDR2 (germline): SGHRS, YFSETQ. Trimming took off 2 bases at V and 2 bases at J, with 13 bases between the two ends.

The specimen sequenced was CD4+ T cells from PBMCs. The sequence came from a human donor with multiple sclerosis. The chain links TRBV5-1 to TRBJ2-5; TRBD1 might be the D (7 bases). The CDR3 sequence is CASSFQGGGQETQYF. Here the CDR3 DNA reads TGCGCCAGCAGCTTCCAGGGGGGAGGACAAGAGACCCAGTACTTC.